These 24 T cell receptor beta chains came from one sample sequenced in a study of T cells in Graves' hyperthyroidism and ophthalmopathy. Researchers amplified the TCR beta CDR3 regions from RNA transcripts. In the first-round RT-PCR of the TCR CDR3, the HTBI primer set was used. One entry per CDR3 protein, called by TCRdb with MiXCR from the multiplex PCR reads. The table includes approximately 370,000 distinct CDR3 sequences, about 18% detected once. Sample: blood. Every receptor here comes from a woman under 40 with Graves' hyperthyroidism that later progressed to Graves' ophthalmopathy.

As regards this clonotype: A read error may be the cause here, since a much bigger clone is one base away. V is TRBV12-3 or TRBV12-4 and J is TRBJ1-1, with D tentatively TRBD1 (5 bases). This CDR3 comprises 15 residues. Trimming cost V 3 bases and J 1 base, with 12 bases left between them. CDR3 in amino acids: CASSFDRLGNTEAFF. The CDR3 DNA sequence: TGTGCCAGCAGTTTCGACAGATTGGGGAACACTGAAGCTTTCTTT.

Many counts were recorded for this clonotype. V usage is TRBV12-5 and J usage is TRBJ1-1, with TRBD1 as a possible D gene (5 bases). The CDR3 length is 12 residues. The V gene's germline CDR1 is LGHNT and CDR2 FRNRAP. Trimming left V 4 bases short and J 5 bases short, with 8 bases between. DNA of the CDR3: TGTGCTAGTGGTTCCAGGGATACTGAAGCTTTCTTT. It yields the protein CASGSRDTEAFF.

The CDR3 here is CASSRDQENTEAFF. The CDR3 region has the DNA TGCGCCAGCAGCCGAGATCAGGAGAACACTGAAGCTTTCTTT. The chain carries TRBV4-1 and TRBJ1-1; D gene ambiguous. This CDR3 comprises 14 residues. Looked up from germline, CDR1 is MGHRA and CDR2 is YSYEKL. Trimming cost V 4 bases and J 1 base, with 10 bases left between them.

The chain couples TRBV4-1 to TRBJ1-2; tentative D call: TRBD1 (6 bases). Trimming left V 0 bases short and J 1 base short, with 15 bases between. Germline V gene data show CDR1 as MGHRA and CDR2 as YSYEKL. CDR3 size: 17 residues. The CDR3 loop is CASSQERGQLFNYGYTF. In nucleotides, the CDR3 is TGCGCCAGCAGCCAAGAACGGGGACAACTCTTTAACTATGGCTACACCTTC.

This clonotype was counted a few times. The chain employs TRBV3-1 and TRBJ2-1; tentative D call: TRBD1 (6 bases). The germline V and J ends were trimmed by 0 bases and 7 bases, with 10 bases remaining between them. The CDR3 covers 14 residues. Germline V gene lookup returns CDR1 LGHDT and CDR2 YNNKEL (reference sequence). The CDR3 bases are TGTGCCAGCAGCCAAGAGATAGGGACAAATGAGCAGTTCTTC. Its translation is CASSQEIGTNEQFF.

The chain has TRBV7-9 and TRBJ2-1; D may be TRBD1 (6 bases). Trimming stripped 6 bases from V and 10 bases from J, with 13 bases between. The length of the CDR3 is 12 residues. Germline values: CDR1 SEHNR, CDR2 FQNEAQ (reference sequence). Here the CDR3 reads CASRSDRYEQFF. DNA for the CDR3: TGTGCCAGCAGATCCGACAGGTACGAGCAGTTCTTC.

This clonotype was seen ten or more times. The chain has TRBV2 and TRBJ1-4; a possible D gene is TRBD1 (6 bases). CDR1 is SNHLY, CDR2 FYNNEI, per germline. This CDR3 spans 18 amino acids. Between the trimmed V and J ends, which lost 4 bases and 7 bases, there was a span of 25 bases. This CDR3 reads CASSGVAPGAVVSEKLFF. The CDR3 nucleotides are TGTGCCAGCAGTGGTGTGGCCCCGGGGGCCGTCGTCAGTGAAAAACTGTTTTTT. The whole variable domain, remainder taken from reference TRBV2 and TRBJ1-4, is EPEVTQTPSHQVTQMGQEVILRCVPISNHLYFYWYRQILGQKVEFLVSFYNNEISEKSEIFDDQFSVERPDGSNFTLKIRSTKLEDSAMYFCASSGVAPGAVVSEKLFFGSGTQLSVL.

This clonotype occurred many times. The rearrangement joins TRBV28 to TRBJ1-4; D gene unclear. V lost 10 bases and J 0 bases, leaving 12 bases between the germline ends. This CDR3 has 14 amino acids. Germline V gene data show CDR1 as MDHEN and CDR2 as SYDVKM. CDR3 in amino acids: CATLNSATNEKLFF. The CDR3 DNA follows: TGTGCCACCCTGAACTCGGCAACTAATGAAAAACTGTTTTTT.

The chain combines TRBV6-1 with TRBJ1-4; D is perhaps TRBD1 (6 bases). The CDR3 loop spans 14 amino acids. V was shortened by 1 base and J by 7 bases, with 10 bases between the two germline ends. CDR1 MNHNS and CDR2 SASEGT come from the germline V gene. The CDR3 here is CASSEGGQVEKLFF. The CDR3 DNA reads TGTGCCAGCAGTGAAGGGGGGCAGGTTGAAAAACTGTTTTTT.

This clonotype was seen many times. This chain's CDR3 is CASSLSQNNEQFF. The CDR3 DNA follows: TGCGCCAGCAGCTTGTCCCAAAACAATGAGCAGTTCTTC. The chain couples TRBV5-1 to TRBJ2-1; D is unresolved. Trimming took off 1 base at V and 5 bases at J, with 7 bases between the two ends. In germline, CDR1 is SGHRS, CDR2 YFSETQ. This CDR3 contains 13 residues. Full variable domain (rest looked up from reference TRBV5-1 and TRBJ2-1): KAGVTQTPRYLIKTRGQQVTLSCSPISGHRSVSWYQQTPGQGLQFLFEYFSETQRNKGNFPGRFSGRQFSNSRSEMNVSTLELGDSALYLCASSLSQNNEQFFGPGTRLTVL.

This clonotype has at least ten counts. V gene TRBV6-2 or TRBV6-3 combines with J gene TRBJ1-1; no reliable D call. Trimming shortened V by 0 bases and J by 1 base, and 18 bases separated the two germline ends. CDR3 length equals 18 residues. CDR1 is MNHEY, CDR2 SVGEGT, per germline. DNA for the CDR3: TGTGCCAGCAGTTACTCGATAAGGAACAGAGAGAAGAACACTGAAGCTTTCTTT. This sequence encodes CASSYSIRNREKNTEAFF.

The V gene is TRBV6-1, the J gene TRBJ2-7, with a weak D call TRBD1 (7 bases). The V and J ends lost 1 base and 2 bases respectively, with 12 bases between them. Germline-derived CDR1 and CDR2 are MNHNS and SASEGT. This CDR3 region has 15 residues. CDR3 DNA sequence: TGTGCCAGCAGTGAAGTGGCAGGGGGGACCTACGAGCAGTACTTC. Amino acids: CASSEVAGGTYEQYF.

This clonotype was detected many times. The chain links TRBV27 to TRBJ2-1, with D unresolved. Between the trimmed V and J ends, which lost 2 bases and 10 bases, there was a span of 12 bases. CDR1 and CDR2 from the germline V gene are MNHEY and SMNVEV (reference sequence). This CDR3 has 13 residues. CDR3 loop: CASSLTGLREQFF. The CDR3 DNA reads as TGTGCCAGCAGTTTAACGGGTCTAAGGGAGCAGTTCTTC.

The gene calls are TRBV3-1 and TRBJ2-7, with D perhaps TRBD1 (6 bases). This CDR3 has 12 amino acids. CDR1 and CDR2 from the germline V gene are LGHDT and YNNKEL (reference sequence). Trimming stripped 8 bases from V and 6 bases from J, with 14 bases between. The CDR3 here is CASGGQRGEQYF. CDR3 DNA: TGTGCCAGCGGCGGACAGCGAGGCGAGCAGTACTTC.

This clonotype came up a few times. The chain combines TRBV27 with TRBJ2-7; 14 bases agree with TRBD2. CDR1 and CDR2 from the germline V gene are MNHEY and SMNVEV (reference sequence). This CDR3 comprises 19 residues. After removal of 4 bases from V and 5 bases from J, the junction contained 16 bases not matched to a gene. This CDR3 is CASSSGPIGLAGGNDEQYF. The CDR3 DNA reads as TGTGCCAGCAGTTCCGGCCCAATTGGACTAGCGGGAGGTAACGACGAGCAGTACTTC.

This clonotype was seen only a few times. This chain connects TRBV29-1 to TRBJ2-7; no definite D call. The length of the CDR3 is 13 residues. Germline-derived CDR1 and CDR2 are SQVTM and ANQGSEA. The ends were cut back, 3 bases at V and 0 bases at J, with 9 bases in the middle. CDR3 amino acids: CSVEGLGSYEQYF. The CDR3, as DNA: TGCAGCGTTGAGGGCCTCGGCTCCTACGAGCAGTACTTC.

This clonotype was picked up many times. The chain is built from TRBV7-9 and TRBJ2-5; D might be TRBD1 or TRBD2, each matching 5 bases. Trimming left V 1 base short and J 5 bases short, with 17 bases between. Germline CDR1 SEHNR, CDR2 FQNEAQ (reference sequence). The length of the CDR3 is 16 residues. CDR3 sequence reads: CASSLGGAGDGETQYF. CDR3 bases: TGTGCCAGCAGCTTAGGAGGAGCCGGGGACGGGGAGACCCAGTACTTC.

This clonotype was counted a few times. The chain employs TRBV7-8 and TRBJ2-7; D uncertain. Germline CDR1 reads SGHVS; CDR2 reads FQNEAQ. This CDR3 is 13 amino acids long. Trimming took off 5 bases at V and 3 bases at J, with 11 bases between the two ends. CDR3: CASSLSGIYEQYF. The CDR3 DNA follows: TGTGCCAGCAGCCTCTCTGGAATCTACGAGCAGTACTTC.

This clonotype was detected only a few times. V gene TRBV20-1 combines with J gene TRBJ2-3, with TRBD2 matching 7 bases. CDR1 DFQATT and CDR2 SNEGSKA come from the germline V gene (reference sequence). V lost 6 bases, J lost 4 bases, and 13 bases stayed unmatched. The CDR3 has 15 amino acids. DNA of the CDR3: TGCAGTGCGCGACCCTGGGGGGGGGGGGCAGATACGCAGTATTTT. Protein sequence: CSARPWGGGADTQYF.

This clonotype appeared many times. This chain links TRBV6-2 or TRBV6-3 with TRBJ1-1, with no clear D. Germline V CDR1 and CDR2: MNHEY, SVGEGT. This CDR3 spans 13 amino acids. Trimming pared 8 bases from V and 3 bases from J, leaving 13 bases between. The CDR3 loop reads CASSGRRDTEAFF. The CDR3 DNA follows: TGTGCCAGCTCCGGCAGGAGAGACACTGAAGCTTTCTTT.

This clonotype has ten or more counts. V is TRBV12-3 or TRBV12-4 and J is TRBJ2-2, with a tentative D call TRBD1 (5 bases). Trimming took off 5 bases at V and 4 bases at J, with 20 bases between the two ends. The length of the CDR3 is 17 residues. This chain's CDR3 is CASSGVQGSFATGELFF. CDR3 in DNA: TGTGCCAGCAGTGGGGTGCAGGGAAGTTTTGCCACCGGGGAGCTGTTTTTT.

This clonotype was observed at least ten times. J is TRBJ1-2 and V is TRBV18; D is ambiguous. The CDR3 is made up of 14 amino acids. V gave up 4 bases and J gave up 8 bases, with 17 bases separating them. From germline, CDR1 is KGHSH and CDR2 LQKENI. The CDR3 spells CASSRPDKAQGYTF. CDR3 DNA sequence: TGTGCCAGCTCACGGCCCGACAAGGCACAAGGCTACACCTTC.

This clonotype has ten or more counts. The CDR3 DNA follows: TGTGCCAGCAGGAGGGGGACAGGGGGCTTTGAGACCCAGTACTTC. Its translation is CASRRGTGGFETQYF. The rearrangement uses TRBV2 and TRBJ2-5, with 12 bases that match TRBD1. CDR3 size: 15 residues. J was trimmed by 5 bases and V by 6 bases; bases with no gene match: 7. Germline V CDR1 and CDR2: SNHLY, FYNNEI.

This clonotype has a count of ten or more. V is TRBV3-1 and J is TRBJ1-5; D uncertain. The germline V gene encodes CDR1 LGHDT and CDR2 YNNKEL (reference sequence). The CDR3 is 13 residues long. Trimming stripped 3 bases from V and 4 bases from J, with 7 bases between. The DNA of the CDR3 is TGTGCCAGCAGCCATGCCTTGAATCAGCCCCAGCATTTT. It is translated as CASSHALNQPQHF.